The 10 T cell receptor beta chains in this list originate from one sample, sequenced in a study of T cells in Graves' hyperthyroidism and ophthalmopathy. TCR beta CDR3 regions were amplified from RNA transcripts. The study used the HTBI primer set for a first-round RT-PCR of the TCR CDR3. TCRdb processed the multiplex PCR reads anew with MiXCR; each CDR3 protein has one entry. The repertoire has about 260,000 distinct CDR3 sequences, about a sixth of them found once; the top ten carry 25% to 30%. The sample consisted of blood. The source of these receptors is a woman under 30 with Graves' ophthalmopathy.

At least ten counts were recorded for this clonotype. The J gene is TRBJ1-6, the V gene TRBV30; D is undetermined. This CDR3 has 13 amino acids. CDR1 and CDR2 (germline): GTSNPN, SVGIG (reference sequence). The V and J ends lost 8 bases and 4 bases respectively, with 12 bases between them. CDR3 sequence (DNA): TGTGCCCCCGGACCCCATTATAATTCACCCCTCCACTTT. Amino acids: CAPGPHYNSPLHF.

This clonotype was found many times. This chain connects TRBV10-2 to TRBJ1-1, with TRBD1 matching 8 bases. With 4 bases clipped from V and 1 base from J, the junction kept 2 bases outside the gene matches. The germline V gene has CDR1 WSHSY and CDR2 SAAADI. The CDR3 is 14 residues long. The CDR3 here is CASSGQGQNTEAFF. The CDR3 DNA reads as TGCGCCAGCAGTGGACAGGGGCAGAACACTGAAGCTTTCTTT.

V gene TRBV19 combines with J gene TRBJ2-1; possibly TRBD2 for D (6 bases). Germline V CDR1 and CDR2: LNHDA, SQIVND (reference sequence). CDR3 size: 12 residues. Trimming removed 1 base from V and 9 bases from J, with 7 bases in between. This chain's CDR3 is CASSIGGLEQFF. The CDR3, as DNA: TGTGCCAGTAGTATAGGGGGACTTGAGCAGTTCTTC.

This clonotype was picked up many times. The chain employs TRBV28 and TRBJ2-7; 9 bases agree with TRBD2. V gave up 6 bases and J gave up 0 bases; unmatched junction bases: 3. Germline values: CDR1 MDHEN, CDR2 SYDVKM. This CDR3 region has 14 residues. The CDR3: CASSKTSGSYEQYF. In nucleotides, the CDR3 is TGTGCCAGCAGCAAGACTAGCGGCTCCTACGAGCAGTACTTC.

This clonotype showed up many times. The chain has TRBV19 and TRBJ2-7; D not certain. The CDR3 totals 14 residues. V shed 9 bases and J shed 3 bases, with 18 bases lying between them. Germline V gene lookup returns CDR1 LNHDA and CDR2 SQIVND (reference sequence). The CDR3 DNA reads as TGTGCCAGGAACCCGGACGGAATCCTCTACGAGCAGTACTTC. It specifies CARNPDGILYEQYF.

This clonotype was found many times. The chain couples TRBV12-3 or TRBV12-4 to TRBJ2-7, with 14 bases aligning to TRBD2. V shed 6 bases, J shed 2 bases, and the junction held 3 bases outside the gene matches. The CDR3 loop spans 15 amino acids. CDR3 protein: CASRKGLAGAYEQYF. CDR3 DNA sequence: TGTGCCAGCAGAAAGGGACTAGCGGGAGCCTACGAGCAGTACTTC.

This clonotype was observed at least ten times. The chain uses TRBV5-5 and TRBJ2-2; D possibly corresponds to TRBD1 (6 bases). Germline CDR1 reads SGHKS; CDR2 reads YYEKEE (reference sequence). The CDR3 consists of 17 residues. Trimming pared 4 bases from V and 3 bases from J, leaving 19 bases between. The CDR3 bases are TGTGCCAGCAGCCCGGCGTCCGGGACACGGCACACCGGGGAGCTGTTTTTT. The encoded protein is CASSPASGTRHTGELFF.

This clonotype was recorded at least ten times. The chain recombines TRBV11-3 with TRBJ1-1, with a weak D call TRBD1 (6 bases). This CDR3 contains 15 residues. Germline CDR1 SGHNT, CDR2 YENEEA. Trimming left V 2 bases short and J 5 bases short, with 15 bases between. The chain's CDR3 is CASSLLPGARTEAFF. DNA of the CDR3: TGTGCCAGCAGCTTATTACCGGGGGCGCGGACTGAAGCTTTCTTT.

This clonotype has a count of ten or more. The chain uses TRBV5-1 and TRBJ1-5; D ambiguous. The CDR3 length is 14 residues. V was clipped by 0 bases and J by 2 bases, with 6 bases between them. Germline CDR1 reads SGHRS; CDR2 reads YFSETQ. The CDR3: CASSLEVGNQPQHF. In DNA form, the CDR3 reads TGCGCCAGCAGCTTGGAGGTGGGCAATCAGCCCCAGCATTTT.

This clonotype appeared many times. This chain links TRBV7-2 with TRBJ1-2; D may be TRBD1 (6 bases). V lost 1 base, J lost 4 bases, and 10 bases lay in between. The CDR3 is made up of 14 amino acids. Looked up from germline, CDR1 is SGHTA and CDR2 is FQGNSA. The CDR3: CASSLEQGGYGYTF. The CDR3 region has the DNA TGTGCCAGCAGCTTAGAACAGGGAGGCTATGGCTACACCTTC.